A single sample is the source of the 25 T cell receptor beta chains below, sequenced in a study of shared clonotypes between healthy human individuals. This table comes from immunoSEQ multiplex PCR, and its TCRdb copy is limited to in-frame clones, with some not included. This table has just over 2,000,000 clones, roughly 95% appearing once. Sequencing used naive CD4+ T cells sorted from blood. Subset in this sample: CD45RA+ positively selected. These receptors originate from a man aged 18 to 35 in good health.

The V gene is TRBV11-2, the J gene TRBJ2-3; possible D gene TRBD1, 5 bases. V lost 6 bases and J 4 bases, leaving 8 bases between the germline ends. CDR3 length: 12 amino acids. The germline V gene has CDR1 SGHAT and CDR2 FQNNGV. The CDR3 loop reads CASRGPSDTQYF. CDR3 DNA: TGTGCCAGCAGGGGGCCCTCAGATACGCAGTATTTT.

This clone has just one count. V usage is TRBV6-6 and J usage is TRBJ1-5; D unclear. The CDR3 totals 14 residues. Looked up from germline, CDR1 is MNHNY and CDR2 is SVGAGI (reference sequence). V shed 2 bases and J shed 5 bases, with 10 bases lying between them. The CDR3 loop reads CASSYVAEDQPQHF. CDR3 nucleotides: TGTGCCAGCAGTTACGTAGCAGAGGATCAGCCCCAGCATTTT.

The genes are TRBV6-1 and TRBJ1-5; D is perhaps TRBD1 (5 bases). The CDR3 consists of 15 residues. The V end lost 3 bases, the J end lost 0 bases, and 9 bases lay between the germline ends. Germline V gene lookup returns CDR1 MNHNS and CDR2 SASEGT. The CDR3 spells CASSEGGDSNQPQHF. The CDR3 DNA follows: TGTGCCAGCAGTGAGGGGGGAGATAGCAATCAGCCCCAGCATTTT.

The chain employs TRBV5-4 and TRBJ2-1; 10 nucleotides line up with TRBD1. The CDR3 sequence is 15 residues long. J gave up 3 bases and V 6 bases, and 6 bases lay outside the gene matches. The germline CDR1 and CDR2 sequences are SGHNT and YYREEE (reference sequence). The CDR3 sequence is CASTRRDRGYNEQFF. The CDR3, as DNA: TGTGCCAGCACCCGTCGGGACAGGGGCTACAATGAGCAGTTCTTC.

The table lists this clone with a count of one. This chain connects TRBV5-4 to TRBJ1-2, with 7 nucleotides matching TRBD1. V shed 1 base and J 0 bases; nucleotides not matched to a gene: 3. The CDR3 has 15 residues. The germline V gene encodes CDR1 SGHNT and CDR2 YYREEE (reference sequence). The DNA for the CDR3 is TGTGCCAGCAGCTTGAAGGGGGCACCTAACTATGGCTACACCTTC. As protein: CASSLKGAPNYGYTF.

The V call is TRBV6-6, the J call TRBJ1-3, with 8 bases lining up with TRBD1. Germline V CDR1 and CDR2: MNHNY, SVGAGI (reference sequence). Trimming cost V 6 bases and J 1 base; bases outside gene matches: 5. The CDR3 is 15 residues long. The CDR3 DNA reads TGTGCCAGCAGCCCCTGGACAGGGTCTGGAAACACCATATATTTT. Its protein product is CASSPWTGSGNTIYF.

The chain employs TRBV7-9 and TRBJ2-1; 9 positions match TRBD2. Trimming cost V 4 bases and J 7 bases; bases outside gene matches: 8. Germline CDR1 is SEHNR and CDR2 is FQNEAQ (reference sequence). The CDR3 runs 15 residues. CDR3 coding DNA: TGTGCCAGCAGCTATGAGCGGGAGGTATTAAATGAGCAGTTCTTC. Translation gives CASSYEREVLNEQFF.

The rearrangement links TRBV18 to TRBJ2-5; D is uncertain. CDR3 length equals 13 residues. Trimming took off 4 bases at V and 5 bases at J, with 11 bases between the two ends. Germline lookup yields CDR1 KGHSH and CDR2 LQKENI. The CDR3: CASSHTPGETQYF. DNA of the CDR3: TGTGCCAGCTCACATACCCCTGGGGAGACCCAGTACTTC.

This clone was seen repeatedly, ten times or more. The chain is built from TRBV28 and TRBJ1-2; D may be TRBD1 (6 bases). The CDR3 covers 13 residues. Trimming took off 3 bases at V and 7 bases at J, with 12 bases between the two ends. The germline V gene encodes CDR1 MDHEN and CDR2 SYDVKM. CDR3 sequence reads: CASSLPGAVGYTF. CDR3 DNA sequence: TGTGCCAGCAGTTTGCCAGGGGCGGTTGGCTACACCTTC.

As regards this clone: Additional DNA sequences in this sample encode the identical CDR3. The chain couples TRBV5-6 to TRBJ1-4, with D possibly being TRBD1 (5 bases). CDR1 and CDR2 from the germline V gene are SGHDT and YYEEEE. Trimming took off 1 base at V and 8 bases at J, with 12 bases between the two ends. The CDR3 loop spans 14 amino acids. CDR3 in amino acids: CASSLSGAGEKLFF. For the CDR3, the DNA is TGTGCCAGCAGCTTGTCTGGGGCTGGGGAAAAACTGTTTTTT.

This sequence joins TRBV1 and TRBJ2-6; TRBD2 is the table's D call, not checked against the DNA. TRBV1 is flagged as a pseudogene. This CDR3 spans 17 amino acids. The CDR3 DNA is TGCACCAGCGTGGGTAAGAGAACTAACTCTGGGGCCAACGTCCTGACTTTC. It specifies CTSVGKRTNSGANVLTF.

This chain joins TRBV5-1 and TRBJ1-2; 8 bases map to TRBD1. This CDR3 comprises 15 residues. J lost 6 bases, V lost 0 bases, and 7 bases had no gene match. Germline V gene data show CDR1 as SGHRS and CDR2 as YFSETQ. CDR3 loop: CASSLGDRGVHGYTF. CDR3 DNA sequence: TGCGCCAGCAGCTTGGGAGACAGGGGAGTCCATGGCTACACCTTC. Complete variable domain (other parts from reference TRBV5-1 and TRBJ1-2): KAGVTQTPRYLIKTRGQQVTLSCSPISGHRSVSWYQQTPGQGLQFLFEYFSETQRNKGNFPGRFSGRQFSNSRSEMNVSTLELGDSALYLCASSLGDRGVHGYTFGSGTRLTVV.

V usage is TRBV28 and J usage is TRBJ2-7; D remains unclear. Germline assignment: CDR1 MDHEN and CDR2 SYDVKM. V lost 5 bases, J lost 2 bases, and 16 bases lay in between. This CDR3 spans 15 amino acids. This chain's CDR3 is CASSPPRRTAYEQYF. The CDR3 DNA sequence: TGTGCCAGCAGTCCCCCTCGTCGCACAGCCTACGAGCAGTACTTC.

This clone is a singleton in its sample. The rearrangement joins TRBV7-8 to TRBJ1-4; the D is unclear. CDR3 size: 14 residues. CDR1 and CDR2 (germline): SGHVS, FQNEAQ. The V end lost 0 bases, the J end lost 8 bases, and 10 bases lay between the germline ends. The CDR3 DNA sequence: TGTGCCAGCAGCTTAGCAGGGTACAAGGAAAAACTGTTTTTT. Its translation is CASSLAGYKEKLFF. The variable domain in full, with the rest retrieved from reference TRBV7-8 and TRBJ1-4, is GAGVSQSPRYKVAKRGQDVALRCDPISGHVSLFWYQQALGQGPEFLTYFQNEAQLDKSGLPSDRFFAERPEGSVSTLKIQRTQQEDSAVYLCASSLAGYKEKLFFGSGTQLSVL.

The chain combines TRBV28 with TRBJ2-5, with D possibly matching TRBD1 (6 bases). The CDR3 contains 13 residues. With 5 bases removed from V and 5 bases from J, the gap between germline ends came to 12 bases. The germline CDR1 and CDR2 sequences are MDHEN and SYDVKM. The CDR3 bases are TGTGCCAGCAGTCAGGGGTTGTTGGAGACCCAGTACTTC. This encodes CASSQGLLETQYF.

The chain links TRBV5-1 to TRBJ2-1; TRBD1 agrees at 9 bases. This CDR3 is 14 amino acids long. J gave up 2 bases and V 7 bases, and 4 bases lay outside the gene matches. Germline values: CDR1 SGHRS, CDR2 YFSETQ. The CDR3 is CASGDRVTYNEQFF. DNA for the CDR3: TGCGCCAGCGGGGACAGGGTTACCTACAATGAGCAGTTCTTC. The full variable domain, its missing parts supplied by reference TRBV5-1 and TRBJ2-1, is KAGVTQTPRYLIKTRGQQVTLSCSPISGHRSVSWYQQTPGQGLQFLFEYFSETQRNKGNFPGRFSGRQFSNSRSEMNVSTLELGDSALYLCASGDRVTYNEQFFGPGTRLTVL.

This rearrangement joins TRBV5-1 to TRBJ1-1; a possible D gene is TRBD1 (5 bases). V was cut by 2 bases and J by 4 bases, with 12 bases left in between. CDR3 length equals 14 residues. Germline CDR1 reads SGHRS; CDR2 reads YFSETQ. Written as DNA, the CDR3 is TGCGCCAGCAGCTTCTCGGGGGGAATCACTGAAGCTTTCTTT. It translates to CASSFSGGITEAFF. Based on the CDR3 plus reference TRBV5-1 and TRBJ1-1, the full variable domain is KAGVTQTPRYLIKTRGQQVTLSCSPISGHRSVSWYQQTPGQGLQFLFEYFSETQRNKGNFPGRFSGRQFSNSRSEMNVSTLELGDSALYLCASSFSGGITEAFFGQGTRLTVV.

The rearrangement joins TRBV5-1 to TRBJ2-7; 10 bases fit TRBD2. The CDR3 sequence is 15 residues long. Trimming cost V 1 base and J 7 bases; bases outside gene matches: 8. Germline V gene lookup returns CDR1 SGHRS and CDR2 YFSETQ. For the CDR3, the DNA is TGCGCCAGCAGCTTGCGGTCTAGCGGGGGAGGAGAGCAGTACTTC. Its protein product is CASSLRSSGGGEQYF. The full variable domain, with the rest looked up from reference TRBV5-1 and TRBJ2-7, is KAGVTQTPRYLIKTRGQQVTLSCSPISGHRSVSWYQQTPGQGLQFLFEYFSETQRNKGNFPGRFSGRQFSNSRSEMNVSTLELGDSALYLCASSLRSSGGGEQYFGPGTRLTVT.

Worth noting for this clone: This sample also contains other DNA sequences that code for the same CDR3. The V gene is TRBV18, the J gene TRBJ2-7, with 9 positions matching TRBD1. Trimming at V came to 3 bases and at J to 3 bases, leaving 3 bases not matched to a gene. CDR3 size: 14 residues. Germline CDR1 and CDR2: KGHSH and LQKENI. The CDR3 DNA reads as TGTGCCAGCTCACCCCTGGGACAGGGCTACGAGCAGTACTTC. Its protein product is CASSPLGQGYEQYF.

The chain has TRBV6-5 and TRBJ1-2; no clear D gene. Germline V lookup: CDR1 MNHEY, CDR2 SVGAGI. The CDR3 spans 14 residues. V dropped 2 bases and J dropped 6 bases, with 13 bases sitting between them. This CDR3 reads CASSYPGSTHGYTF. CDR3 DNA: TGTGCCAGCAGTTACCCAGGTTCGACACATGGCTACACCTTC.

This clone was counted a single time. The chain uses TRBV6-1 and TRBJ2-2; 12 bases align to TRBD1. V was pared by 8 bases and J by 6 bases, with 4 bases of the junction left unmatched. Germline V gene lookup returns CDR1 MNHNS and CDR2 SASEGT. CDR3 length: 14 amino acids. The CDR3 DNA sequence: TGTGCCAGCTTCCGGGACAGGGGGCCCGGGGAGCTGTTTTTT. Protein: CASFRDRGPGELFF.

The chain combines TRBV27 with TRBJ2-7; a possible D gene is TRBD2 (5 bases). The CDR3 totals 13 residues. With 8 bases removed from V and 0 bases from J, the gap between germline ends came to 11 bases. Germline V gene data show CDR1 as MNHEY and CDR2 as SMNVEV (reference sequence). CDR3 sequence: CASRGLYSYEQYF. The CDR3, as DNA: TGTGCCAGCCGTGGACTGTACTCCTACGAGCAGTACTTC.

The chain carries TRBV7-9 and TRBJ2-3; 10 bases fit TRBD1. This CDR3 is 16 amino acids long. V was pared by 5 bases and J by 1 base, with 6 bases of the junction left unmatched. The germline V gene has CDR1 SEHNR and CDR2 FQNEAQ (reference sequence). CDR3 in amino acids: CASSQGTGAGTDTQYF. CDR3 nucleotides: TGTGCCAGCAGCCAGGGGACAGGGGCCGGCACAGATACGCAGTATTTT.

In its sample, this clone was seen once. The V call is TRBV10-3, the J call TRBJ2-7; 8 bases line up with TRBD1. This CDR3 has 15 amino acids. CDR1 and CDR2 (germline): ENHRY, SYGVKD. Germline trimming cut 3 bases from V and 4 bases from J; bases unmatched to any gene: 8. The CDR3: CAISERTGGAYEQYF. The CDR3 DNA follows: TGTGCCATCAGTGAAAGAACAGGGGGAGCATACGAGCAGTACTTC.

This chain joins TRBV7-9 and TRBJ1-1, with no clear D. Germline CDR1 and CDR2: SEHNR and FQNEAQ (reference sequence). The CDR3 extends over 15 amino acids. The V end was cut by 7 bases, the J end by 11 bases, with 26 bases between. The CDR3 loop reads CASTLSGYVSNEAFF. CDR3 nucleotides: TGTGCCAGCACCCTATCCGGCTACGTCTCCAATGAGGCTTTCTTT.